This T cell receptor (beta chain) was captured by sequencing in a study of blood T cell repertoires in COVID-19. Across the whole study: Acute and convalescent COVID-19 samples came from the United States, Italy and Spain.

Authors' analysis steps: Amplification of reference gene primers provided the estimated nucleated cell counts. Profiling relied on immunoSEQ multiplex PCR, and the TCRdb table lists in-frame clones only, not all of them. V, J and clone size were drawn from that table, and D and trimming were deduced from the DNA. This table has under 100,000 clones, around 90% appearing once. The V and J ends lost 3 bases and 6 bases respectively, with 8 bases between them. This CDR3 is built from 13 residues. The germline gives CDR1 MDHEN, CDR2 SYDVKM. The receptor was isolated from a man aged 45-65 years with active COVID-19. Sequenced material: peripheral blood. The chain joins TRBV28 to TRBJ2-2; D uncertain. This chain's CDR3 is CASSLVGPGELFF. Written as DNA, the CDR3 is TGTGCCAGCAGTTTGGTGGGCCCCGGGGAGCTGTTTTTT.